Detailed here is one T cell receptor (beta chain). The antigen remains unidentified. Patients with a history of autoimmune disease or on systemic immunosuppression were excluded. Clones were read by immunoSEQ multiplex PCR, and TCRdb kept only the in-frame ones, dropping some. The table has around 30,000 clones, 88% seen once; the top ten hold under 65%. Germline V lookup: CDR1 SQVTM, CDR2 ANQGSEA. This CDR3 contains 13 residues. V was shortened by 5 bases and J by 7 bases, with 14 bases between the two germline ends. This record comes from a study of OX40 agonist ivuxolimab in advanced cancers. Study as a whole: Patients were treated with ivuxolimab, an agonistic anti-OX40 (CD134) antibody. Partial responses were recorded for three patients, including one with hepatocellular carcinoma and two with cutaneous melanoma. Findings of the study overall: Doses of 0.1 to 3.0 mg/kg were accompanied by clonal expansion of CD4+ and CD8+ blood T cells by week 6.

Here the sequenced sample was CD4+ or CD8+ T cells sorted from blood, taken in a trial of the OX40 agonist ivuxolimab. The genes are TRBV29-1 and TRBJ2-2, with D perhaps matching TRBD1 (5 bases). The TCR originated in an adult with an advanced solid tumor such as melanoma, head and neck, liver or kidney cancer. CDR3 coding DNA: TGCAGCGTTCGTAGCAGGGAAAGCGGGGAGCTGTTTTTT. Translation gives CSVRSRESGELFF.